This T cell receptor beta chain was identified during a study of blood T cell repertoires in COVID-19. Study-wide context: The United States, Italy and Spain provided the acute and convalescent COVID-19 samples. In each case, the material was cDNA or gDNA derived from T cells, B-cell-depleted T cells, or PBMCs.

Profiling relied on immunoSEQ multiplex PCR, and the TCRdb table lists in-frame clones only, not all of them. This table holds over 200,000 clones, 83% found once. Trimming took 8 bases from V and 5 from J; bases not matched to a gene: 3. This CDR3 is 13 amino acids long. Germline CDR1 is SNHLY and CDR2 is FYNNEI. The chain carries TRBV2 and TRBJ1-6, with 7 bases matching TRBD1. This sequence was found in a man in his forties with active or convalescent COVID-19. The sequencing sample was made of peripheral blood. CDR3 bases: TGTGCCAGCGGGACAGTTCATAATTCACCCCTCCACTTT. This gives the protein CASGTVHNSPLHF.